A single sample is the source of the 21 T cell receptor beta chains below, sequenced in a study of T-cell reconstitution after alpha-beta-depleted transplantation in children. Unique molecular identifiers tagged the TCRbeta library. Using its own MiXCR run on the PCR reads, TCRdb lists one record per CDR3 protein. This sample has some 640,000 distinct CDR3 sequences; 16% occur once, and the top ten carry 1.1%. The material was PBMCs from the stem cell graft donor, obtained from the stem cell graft. These TCRs come from a human donor who donated a stem cell graft to a child with acute myeloid leukemia.

The chain couples TRBV5-1 to TRBJ1-1; a weak D match, TRBD1 (6 bases). Germline V lookup: CDR1 SGHRS, CDR2 YFSETQ. CDR3 length: 13 amino acids. V was trimmed by 8 bases and J by 4 bases, leaving 15 bases between them. The CDR3 region is CASRGDLGTEAFF. Here the CDR3 DNA reads TGCGCCAGTAGGGGGGATTTAGGCACTGAAGCTTTCTTT.

The chain employs TRBV7-9 and TRBJ1-1, with D unclear. The germline V gene has CDR1 SEHNR and CDR2 FQNEAQ (reference sequence). Trimming removed 5 bases at V and 10 bases at J, with 23 bases between. The CDR3 is made up of 15 amino acids. This CDR3 reads CASSNPAGLELGAFF. CDR3 bases: TGTGCCAGCAGCAACCCGGCCGGGCTGGAATTGGGAGCTTTCTTT.

This rearrangement joins TRBV9 to TRBJ2-7, with D perhaps TRBD1 (6 bases). The V gene's germline CDR1 is SGDLS and CDR2 YYNGEE. V was cut by 4 bases and J by 3 bases, with 14 bases left in between. CDR3 length equals 14 residues. The DNA of the CDR3 is TGTGCCAGCAGCCCCCCGGACAGTTACTACGAGCAGTACTTC. This sequence encodes CASSPPDSYYEQYF.

This clonotype was detected many times. V is TRBV7-6 and J is TRBJ1-2, with D tentatively TRBD1 (6 bases). The CDR3 contains 15 residues. Looked up from germline, CDR1 is SGHVS and CDR2 is FNYEAQ. Trimming shortened V by 5 bases and J by 0 bases, and 13 bases separated the two germline ends. CDR3 nucleotide sequence: TGTGCCAGCAGCCCCGACAGGAGTACTAACTATGGCTACACCTTC. Amino acid sequence: CASSPDRSTNYGYTF.

This clonotype was seen ten or more times. The chain links TRBV20-1 to TRBJ2-4, with D possibly TRBD1 on 6 matching bases. With 0 bases removed from V and 1 base from J, the gap between germline ends came to 10 bases. In germline, CDR1 is DFQATT, CDR2 SNEGSKA (reference sequence). CDR3 size: 15 residues. CDR3 protein: CSARDATGAKNIQYF. In DNA form, the CDR3 reads TGCAGTGCTAGAGATGCAACAGGGGCCAAAAACATTCAGTACTTC.

In its sample, this clonotype was seen a few times. This CDR3 reads CASSLSVREQYF. The CDR3, as DNA: TGTGCCAGCAGCTTATCCGTCCGCGAGCAGTACTTC. The chain is built from TRBV7-9 and TRBJ2-7; D unclear. Germline CDR1 is SEHNR and CDR2 is FQNEAQ (reference sequence). This CDR3 region has 12 residues. V dropped 2 bases and J dropped 6 bases, with 8 bases sitting between them. Together with reference TRBV7-9 and TRBJ2-7, the CDR3 gives the full variable domain: DTGVSQNPRHKITKRGQNVTFRCDPISEHNRLYWYRQTLGQGPEFLTYFQNEAQLEKSRLLSDRFSAERPKGSFSTLEIQRTEQGDSAMYLCASSLSVREQYFGPGTRLTVT.

This clonotype was counted many times. The rearrangement joins TRBV7-2 to TRBJ2-1, with 9 bases matching TRBD1. J gave up 4 bases and V 3 bases, and 4 bases lay outside the gene matches. CDR3 length: 15 residues. Germline V CDR1 and CDR2: SGHTA, FQGNSA. The CDR3 is CASSFSGTGYNEQFF. CDR3 DNA sequence: TGTGCCAGCAGCTTTTCCGGGACAGGGTACAATGAGCAGTTCTTC.

Points on this clonotype: It may be a read error: a sequence one base away is much more abundant. This rearrangement joins TRBV20-1 to TRBJ1-2, with a possible D match to TRBD1 (6 bases). This CDR3 is 13 amino acids long. Per the germline V gene, CDR1 is DFQATT and CDR2 is SNEGSKA (reference sequence). Written as DNA, the CDR3 is TGCGGTGCTCGGGACACGTCTAACTATGGCTACACCTTC. Its translation: CGARDTSNYGYTF.

This clonotype was seen at least ten times. The chain combines TRBV20-1 with TRBJ2-3; D is possibly TRBD1 or TRBD2 (6 bases each). This CDR3 spans 14 amino acids. CDR1 is DFQATT and CDR2 is SNEGSKA in the germline V gene (reference sequence). V was shortened by 2 bases and J by 3 bases, with 12 bases between the two germline ends. The CDR3 nucleotides read TGCAGTGCTAGATATGGGGGGCAAACAGATACGCAGTATTTT. Protein: CSARYGGQTDTQYF.

A note on this clonotype: It is unclear where the CDR3 begins or ends on the DNA, so no DNA is shown, and the CDR3 is as TCRdb lists it. CDR3 loop: CASSHFGNEQFF. The chain couples TRBV14 to TRBJ2-1. Germline CDR1 reads SGHDN; CDR2 reads FVKESK. Counting both end residues, the CDR3 totals 12 amino acids.

This clonotype has more than one count but fewer than ten. The gene calls are TRBV7-6 and TRBJ2-7; D is possibly TRBD2 (5 bases). CDR1 and CDR2 (germline): SGHVS, FNYEAQ. Trimming removed 3 bases from V and 1 base from J, with 25 bases in between. CDR3 length: 19 amino acids. CDR3 sequence (DNA): TGTGCCAGCAGCTTTTTTGGGCCGGTGGGGTCGGGATCGTCCTACGAGCAGTACTTC. This gives the protein CASSFFGPVGSGSSYEQYF.

This clonotype was detected only a few times. V and J are TRBV20-1 and TRBJ2-1; possibly TRBD2 for D (6 bases). V shed 6 bases and J shed 8 bases, with 20 bases lying between them. The CDR3 runs 14 residues. CDR1 and CDR2 from the germline V gene are DFQATT and SNEGSKA (reference sequence). CDR3 bases: TGCAGTGCCCCTCCCAGACTAGGCTTTGATGAGCAGTTCTTC. It translates to CSAPPRLGFDEQFF.

This clonotype was seen a handful of times. CDR3 loop: CASSLWPAATNEKLFF. Written as DNA, the CDR3 is TGTGCCAGCAGTTTATGGCCGGCGGCAACTAATGAAAAACTGTTTTTT. The chain combines TRBV28 with TRBJ1-4; D gene unclear. From germline, CDR1 is MDHEN and CDR2 SYDVKM. With 0 bases removed from V and 0 bases from J, the gap between germline ends came to 8 bases. This CDR3 has 16 residues.

Concerning this clonotype itself: A junction end diverges from the germline sequence, so it may reflect a read error. The chain recombines TRBV5-5 with TRBJ1-2; no clear D. The CDR3 runs to 16 residues. The germline gives CDR1 SGHKS, CDR2 YYEKEE (reference sequence). The CDR3 region has the DNA TGTGCCAGCAGCCCCGGAACGGGAGCTACTTACTACGGCTACACCTTC. This encodes CASSPGTGATYYGYTF.

Ten or more counts support this clonotype. The V and J genes are TRBV30 and TRBJ2-1; TRBD1 or TRBD2 may be the D gene (5 bases each). Per the germline V gene, CDR1 is GTSNPN and CDR2 is SVGIG (reference sequence). The V gene lost 0 bases and the J gene lost 8 bases, with 20 bases spanning the gap. The CDR3 covers 16 residues. CDR3 nucleotides: TGTGCCTGGAGTGTACCACGAGGGGCAGCTCGGGATGAGCAGTTCTTC. Its protein product is CAWSVPRGAARDEQFF.

This clonotype appeared many times. The gene calls are TRBV20-1 and TRBJ1-5; D ambiguous. The CDR3 covers 16 residues. The V gene lost 3 bases and the J gene lost 0 bases, with 15 bases spanning the gap. Looked up from germline, CDR1 is DFQATT and CDR2 is SNEGSKA (reference sequence). CDR3 DNA: TGCAGTGCTAGCCCGCAGATTCCTTTTAGCAATCAGCCCCAGCATTTT. Translating it yields CSASPQIPFSNQPQHF.

This clonotype was observed many times. As DNA, the CDR3 is TGCAGTGCTAGGGGGGCTAGCGGGGTGTTAGATACGCAGTATTTT. This encodes CSARGASGVLDTQYF. The V and J genes are TRBV20-1 and TRBJ2-3; 9 positions agree with TRBD2. Germline V lookup: CDR1 DFQATT, CDR2 SNEGSKA (reference sequence). CDR3 length: 15 amino acids. J gave up 5 bases and V 3 bases, and 9 bases lay outside the gene matches.

The chain employs TRBV7-9 and TRBJ2-5; 7 nucleotides agree with TRBD1. The CDR3 has 14 amino acids. V gave up 4 bases and J gave up 5 bases; unmatched junction bases: 7. Germline V CDR1 and CDR2: SEHNR, FQNEAQ (reference sequence). The CDR3 reads CASSSRQGVETQYF. The CDR3, as DNA: TGTGCCAGCAGCTCCCGACAGGGTGTGGAGACCCAGTACTTC.

The V call is TRBV27, the J call TRBJ1-4; D gene uncertain. The CDR3 contains 16 residues. Trimming pared 6 bases from V and 4 bases from J, leaving 18 bases between. CDR1 is MNHEY, CDR2 SMNVEV, per germline (reference sequence). CDR3 in DNA: TGTGCCAGCAGCCACAACCCACGGGCTTTTAATGAAAAACTGTTTTTT. Translating gives CASSHNPRAFNEKLFF.

In this sample, this clonotype turned up many times. The chain couples TRBV6-1 to TRBJ2-2; D gene unclear. V gave up 6 bases and J gave up 0 bases, with 17 bases separating them. The CDR3 runs to 17 residues. Germline CDR1 is MNHNS and CDR2 is SASEGT. CDR3 region: CASSDLVGKANTGELFF. CDR3 in DNA: TGTGCCAGCAGCGACTTGGTGGGGAAAGCGAACACCGGGGAGCTGTTTTTT.

Comments on this clonotype: A much more abundant neighbour one base away suggests this may be a read error. V is TRBV10-3 and J is TRBJ1-1; D gene unclear. Germline CDR1 ENHRY, CDR2 SYGVKD. The CDR3 extends over 14 amino acids. For the CDR3, the DNA is TGTGCCATCAGTGAAAGGCAGACGAACACTGACGCTTTCTTT. Translation: CAISERQTNTDAFF.